The 27 T cell receptor beta chains given below trace back to one sample, sequenced in a study of identical twins. TCRdb itself ran the 5' RACE reads through MiXCR, one entry per CDR3 protein. Of 450,000 or so distinct CDR3 sequences listed, approximately 24% are singletons. The same specimen was also included in a second study, on T cells expressing NK-cell markers.

Material for sequencing was CD4+ T cells sorted from blood. These TCRs come from a woman younger than 30 in good health.

The gene calls are TRBV5-1 and TRBJ2-1; D uncertain. The CDR3 extends over 16 amino acids. CDR1 is SGHRS and CDR2 is YFSETQ in the germline V gene. The ends were cut back, 3 bases at V and 0 bases at J, with 13 bases in the middle. The CDR3 sequence: CASSSLPTGSYNEQFF. The CDR3 bases are TGCGCCAGCAGCTCACTGCCGACCGGCTCCTACAATGAGCAGTTCTTC.

This sequence joins TRBV7-3 and TRBJ1-6, with D tentatively TRBD1 (5 bases). Trimming took 2 bases from V and 13 from J, leaving 18 bases between them. Germline-derived CDR1 and CDR2 are SGHTA and FQGTGA. CDR3 size: 15 residues. CDR3 in DNA: TGTGCCAGCAGCTTACTAGGGACGTGGAGGTCTCCCCTCCACTTT. Translated: CASSLLGTWRSPLHF.

The CDR3 DNA sequence: TGTGCCAGCAGTGTTAGGGGGCAATTTAGCAATCAGCCCCAGCATTTT. Its protein is CASSVRGQFSNQPQHF. The chain employs TRBV27 and TRBJ1-5; 7 bases are a match to TRBD1. V lost 5 bases and J lost 0; bases outside the gene matches: 7. The CDR3 loop spans 16 amino acids. The germline CDR1 and CDR2 sequences are MNHEY and SMNVEV (reference sequence).

The gene calls are TRBV12-3 or TRBV12-4 and TRBJ1-6; D is undetermined. CDR3 length: 17 residues. Trimming stripped 1 base from V and 9 bases from J, with 19 bases between. CDR3 protein: CASSLEQAGRLGSPLHF. The CDR3 DNA follows: TGTGCCAGCAGTTTAGAGCAGGCAGGAAGATTGGGTTCACCCCTCCACTTT.

V is TRBV15 and J is TRBJ2-5; the D is unclear. Germline V gene lookup returns CDR1 LNHNV and CDR2 YYDKDF (reference sequence). Deletions cut 1 base from V and 3 bases from J, with 6 bases between. The CDR3 runs 13 residues. This CDR3 is CATSRVGEETQYF. Written as DNA, the CDR3 is TGTGCCACCAGCAGAGTTGGCGAAGAGACCCAGTACTTC.

The J gene is TRBJ2-5, the V gene TRBV7-2, with D maybe TRBD2 (5 bases). Trimming took off 3 bases at V and 5 bases at J, with 16 bases between the two ends. Germline CDR1 reads SGHTA; CDR2 reads FQGNSA. CDR3 length equals 15 residues. In DNA, the CDR3 is TGTGCCAGCAGCTTTGCGGTGACTATGGGTGAGACCCAGTACTTC. As protein: CASSFAVTMGETQYF. The variable domain in full, completed from reference TRBV7-2 and TRBJ2-5, reads GAGVSQSPSNKVTEKGKDVELRCDPISGHTALYWYRQSLGQGLEFLIYFQGNSAPDKSGLPSDRFSAERTGGSVSTLTIQRTQQEDSAVYLCASSFAVTMGETQYFGPGTRLLVL.

V and J are TRBV29-1 and TRBJ2-6; 7 nucleotides match TRBD1. The CDR3 spans 17 residues. Germline V lookup: CDR1 SQVTM, CDR2 ANQGSEA. With 4 bases clipped from V and 1 base from J, the junction kept 10 bases outside the gene matches. The CDR3 sequence: CSVGGQALESGANVLTF. In nucleotides, the CDR3 is TGCAGCGTTGGTGGACAGGCCCTTGAGTCTGGGGCCAACGTCCTGACTTTC.

The V and J genes are TRBV7-9 and TRBJ1-4, with D possibly TRBD1 on 6 matching bases. Germline V lookup: CDR1 SEHNR, CDR2 FQNEAQ (reference sequence). CDR3 length equals 14 residues. V was clipped by 5 bases and J by 3 bases, with 10 bases between them. The CDR3 DNA sequence: TGTGCCAGCAGCCCGAGACAGGCTAATGAAAAACTGTTTTTT. Translation: CASSPRQANEKLFF.

This clonotype showed up just a few times. The CDR3 protein is CASSLVQGASNTEAFF. The CDR3 DNA follows: TGTGCCAGCAGCTTAGTTCAGGGGGCGTCGAACACTGAAGCTTTCTTT. This sequence joins TRBV11-2 and TRBJ1-1; 8 bases line up with TRBD1. Per the germline V gene, CDR1 is SGHAT and CDR2 is FQNNGV. V lost 1 base, J lost 1 base, and 5 bases stayed unmatched. The CDR3 length is 16 residues. Complete variable domain (other parts from reference TRBV11-2 and TRBJ1-1): EAGVAQSPRYKIIEKRQSVAFWCNPISGHATLYWYQQILGQGPKLLIQFQNNGVVDDSQLPKDRFSAERLKGVDSTLKIQPAKLEDSAVYLCASSLVQGASNTEAFFGQGTRLTVV.

This rearrangement joins TRBV7-2 to TRBJ2-1; D is tentatively TRBD1 or TRBD2 (5 bases each). In germline, CDR1 is SGHTA, CDR2 FQGNSA. The CDR3 extends over 14 amino acids. With 2 bases removed from V and 9 bases from J, the gap between germline ends came to 14 bases. In nucleotides, the CDR3 is TGTGCCAGCAGCTTATTCGGGGCTGGGGGTGAGCAGTTCTTC. It translates to CASSLFGAGGEQFF.

The V and J genes are TRBV5-1 and TRBJ2-5; unclear D gene. Germline lookup yields CDR1 SGHRS and CDR2 YFSETQ. The CDR3 runs 13 residues. Deletions cut 2 bases from V and 3 bases from J, with 8 bases between. The CDR3 loop reads CASSLAPEETQYF. For the CDR3, the DNA is TGCGCCAGCAGCTTAGCCCCAGAAGAGACCCAGTACTTC.

The V and J genes are TRBV15 and TRBJ2-7, with a possible D match to TRBD2 (5 bases). Germline V lookup: CDR1 LNHNV, CDR2 YYDKDF (reference sequence). The CDR3 loop spans 13 amino acids. Trimming took off 5 bases at V and 1 base at J, with 9 bases between the two ends. CDR3 residues: CATSPPGSYEQYF. CDR3 DNA sequence: TGTGCCACCAGCCCCCCGGGATCCTACGAGCAGTACTTC.

This clonotype has more than one count but fewer than ten. CDR3 nucleotides: TGTGCCAGCAGGCGAACGGGACAGACTTACAATGAGCAGTTCTTC. Translating gives CASRRTGQTYNEQFF. The chain carries TRBV6-1 and TRBJ2-1, with 7 nucleotides matching TRBD1. The CDR3 has 15 residues. V lost 6 bases, J lost 4 bases, and 9 bases stayed unmatched. Germline V lookup: CDR1 MNHNS, CDR2 SASEGT.

The CDR3 region is CASSLGSGPLSYEQYF. CDR3 DNA sequence: TGTGCCAGCAGTTTAGGTTCCGGGCCACTCAGCTACGAGCAGTACTTC. The genes are TRBV12-3 or TRBV12-4 and TRBJ2-7; no reliable D call. This CDR3 comprises 16 residues. The germline V and J ends were trimmed by 1 base and 3 bases, with 16 bases remaining between them.

The chain carries TRBV29-1 and TRBJ2-2, with D tentatively TRBD1 (5 bases). Trimming removed 4 bases at V and 7 bases at J, with 16 bases between. In germline, CDR1 is SQVTM, CDR2 ANQGSEA. The CDR3 sequence is 14 residues long. CDR3 DNA sequence: TGCAGCGTTGGTTCAGGGCGCCTCCGCGGGGAGCTGTTTTTT. Translating gives CSVGSGRLRGELFF.

This clonotype was observed a single time. The chain links TRBV27 to TRBJ2-5; 8 bases are a match to TRBD1. V lost 5 bases to trimming and J lost 5 bases; unmatched junction nucleotides: 4. Germline V gives CDR1 MNHEY, CDR2 SMNVEV (reference sequence). This CDR3 has 13 residues. CDR3 region: CASSIRGRETQYF. For the CDR3, the DNA is TGTGCCAGCAGTATCAGGGGGCGGGAGACCCAGTACTTC.

The sample holds a few counts of this clonotype. The chain joins TRBV4-3 to TRBJ2-7, with 10 bases lining up with TRBD2. CDR3 length: 15 residues. V shed 3 bases, J shed 2 bases, and the junction held 4 bases outside the gene matches. The germline gives CDR1 LGHNA, CDR2 YSLEER. CDR3 sequence reads: CASSHQLAGTYEQYF. Here the CDR3 DNA reads TGCGCCAGCAGCCACCAACTAGCGGGGACCTACGAGCAGTACTTC.

The J gene is TRBJ2-3, the V gene TRBV20-1; 13 bases fit TRBD2. There are 15 residues in the CDR3. CDR1 DFQATT and CDR2 SNEGSKA come from the germline V gene (reference sequence). The ends lost 4 bases at V and 0 bases at J; junction bases unmatched: 1. CDR3 sequence: CSATTSGRSTDTQYF. DNA for the CDR3: TGCAGTGCTACGACTAGCGGGAGGAGCACAGATACGCAGTATTTT.

This clonotype was observed a few times. The chain is built from TRBV24-1 and TRBJ2-7; 8 bases fit TRBD1. Germline V lookup: CDR1 KGHDR, CDR2 SFDVKD. There are 18 residues in the CDR3. The trim removed 9 bases at V and 1 base at J, leaving 19 bases unmatched. In DNA form, the CDR3 reads TGTGCCACCCGAAGCGTTGTCAGGGGGCGTGGGGGTTCCTACGAGCAGTACTTC. This encodes CATRSVVRGRGGSYEQYF.

The gene calls are TRBV5-1 and TRBJ2-1, with 11 bases that match TRBD2. The CDR3 has 14 amino acids. With 4 bases clipped from V and 8 bases from J, the junction kept 5 bases outside the gene matches. From germline, CDR1 is SGHRS and CDR2 YFSETQ. The CDR3, as DNA: TGCGCCAGCAGCGGGATTAGCGGGAGGGATGAGCAGTTCTTC. This sequence encodes CASSGISGRDEQFF.

This clonotype was detected a few times. This sequence joins TRBV18 and TRBJ1-3, with D uncertain. The CDR3 loop spans 17 amino acids. Trimming stripped 2 bases from V and 0 bases from J, with 14 bases between. Germline-derived CDR1 and CDR2 are KGHSH and LQKENI. CDR3 loop: CASSPVGRLSSGNTIYF. CDR3 nucleotide sequence: TGTGCCAGCTCACCAGTAGGACGGCTCAGCTCTGGAAACACCATATATTTT.

This chain joins TRBV27 and TRBJ2-7, with D possibly called TRBD1 or TRBD2 (5 bases each). Trimming shortened V by 5 bases and J by 3 bases, and 17 bases separated the two germline ends. The CDR3 extends over 15 amino acids. Germline CDR1 reads MNHEY; CDR2 reads SMNVEV (reference sequence). CDR3 in amino acids: CASSRDRRNLYEQYF. The CDR3 DNA is TGTGCCAGCAGTCGGGACCGCCGAAACCTCTACGAGCAGTACTTC.

This clonotype was counted only a few times. The chain employs TRBV9 and TRBJ1-2; TRBD1 matches at 8 bases. Germline CDR1 and CDR2: SGDLS and YYNGEE. The CDR3 consists of 16 residues. The V segment lost 4 bases and the J segment 1 base; nucleotides outside the gene matches: 9. DNA of the CDR3: TGTGCCAGCAGCATACACCCGGGACAGGATAACTATGGCTACACCTTC. This translates into CASSIHPGQDNYGYTF. Using reference TRBV9 and TRBJ1-2 for the parts outside the CDR3, the full variable domain is DSGVTQTPKHLITATGQRVTLRCSPRSGDLSVYWYQQSLDQGLQFLIQYYNGEERAKGNILERFSAQQFPDLHSELNLSSLELGDSALYFCASSIHPGQDNYGYTFGSGTRLTVV.

The genes are TRBV7-9 and TRBJ2-7, with 7 nucleotides matching TRBD2. Trimming removed 1 base from V and 7 bases from J; junction bases left unmatched: 10. CDR3 size: 15 residues. Germline lookup yields CDR1 SEHNR and CDR2 FQNEAQ (reference sequence). CDR3 in DNA: TGTGCCAGCAGCTTAGGGGCTAGCGGTACCATGGAGCAGTACTTC. As protein: CASSLGASGTMEQYF.

The chain employs TRBV4-3 and TRBJ1-2, with 7 bases lining up with TRBD1. V was clipped by 5 bases and J by 7 bases; unmatched bases: 13. Germline V gene lookup returns CDR1 LGHNA and CDR2 YSLEER. The CDR3 is made up of 15 amino acids. CDR3 loop: CASSKADRAIAGYTF. As DNA, the CDR3 is TGCGCCAGCAGCAAAGCCGACAGGGCTATCGCTGGCTACACCTTC.

This clonotype showed up many times. This rearrangement joins TRBV21-1 to TRBJ1-2; the table calls TRBD1, which could not be checked here. TRBV21-1 is classified as a pseudogene. The length of the CDR3 is 15 residues. The CDR3 DNA sequence: TGTGCCAGCAGCCAAACAGGGTTACTCTTCAATGGCTACACCTTC. This codes for CASSQTGLLFNGYTF.

CDR3 residues: CASSLGTGVTSGANVLTF. The CDR3 DNA is TGTGCCAGCAGTTTAGGGACAGGGGTTACCTCTGGGGCCAACGTCCTGACTTTC. The chain couples TRBV12-3 or TRBV12-4 to TRBJ2-6; 9 bases are shared with TRBD1. Trimming at V came to 1 base and at J to 0 bases, leaving 4 bases not matched to a gene. There are 18 residues in the CDR3.